These 26 T cell receptor beta chains originate from one sample sequenced in a study of blood T cell repertoires in COVID-19. Assay used: immunoSEQ multiplex PCR; TCRdb lists only in-frame clones, some missing. Found here are about 90,000 clones, 75% to 95% of them singletons; the top ten hold about 2.5%. Sequenced input: peripheral blood. These TCRs come from a human donor with active COVID-19. The donor label of this sample is uncertain.

The V and J genes are TRBV5-1 and TRBJ1-3; TRBD1 agrees at 8 bases. CDR1 and CDR2 (germline): SGHRS, YFSETQ. Trimming removed 4 bases from V and 5 bases from J; junction bases left unmatched: 5. The CDR3 runs to 14 residues. The DNA of the CDR3 is TGCGCCAGCAGCCAGGGGGCTGAGAGAAACACCATATATTTT. The encoded protein is CASSQGAERNTIYF. The full variable domain, in which reference TRBV5-1 and TRBJ1-3 provide the parts outside the CDR3, is KAGVTQTPRYLIKTRGQQVTLSCSPISGHRSVSWYQQTPGQGLQFLFEYFSETQRNKGNFPGRFSGRQFSNSRSEMNVSTLELGDSALYLCASSQGAERNTIYFGEGSWLTVV.

The table lists this clone with a count of one. This chain uses TRBV6-5 with TRBJ1-1; 7 nucleotides match TRBD1. This CDR3 is 14 amino acids long. Germline lookup yields CDR1 MNHEY and CDR2 SVGAGI. J lost 5 bases, V lost 6 bases, and 9 bases had no gene match. The CDR3 spells CASRWTGGGTEAFF. The CDR3, as DNA: TGTGCCAGCAGGTGGACAGGAGGAGGTACTGAAGCTTTCTTT.

The rearrangement links TRBV28 to TRBJ2-2; 9 nucleotides align to TRBD2. Germline CDR1 and CDR2: MDHEN and SYDVKM. Trimming took 8 bases from V and 1 from J; bases not matched to a gene: 14. The CDR3 loop spans 18 amino acids. CDR3 sequence: CASARISGGQGNTGELFF. The CDR3, as DNA: TGTGCCAGCGCTCGGATTAGCGGGGGACAAGGGAACACCGGGGAGCTGTTTTTT.

This chain uses TRBV7-6 with TRBJ1-1, with no clear D. This CDR3 region has 16 residues. V lost 1 base and J lost 5, with 17 bases in between. The germline CDR1 and CDR2 sequences are SGHVS and FNYEAQ. The DNA for the CDR3 is TGTGCCAGCAGCTTAGGCCCGGGAGGGTTGAGGACTGAAGCTTTCTTT. The encoded protein is CASSLGPGGLRTEAFF.

V is TRBV18 and J is TRBJ1-2; no firm D call. This CDR3 region has 16 residues. The germline gives CDR1 KGHSH, CDR2 LQKENI. V was cut by 3 bases and J by 2 bases, with 16 bases left in between. In nucleotides, the CDR3 is TGTGCCAGCTCACCCGGGGAAGCTGCGGGGAACTATGGCTACACCTTC. Its protein is CASSPGEAAGNYGYTF.

This clone was counted a single time. V gene TRBV7-2 combines with J gene TRBJ2-3, with 15 bases fitting TRBD2. The V and J ends lost 5 bases and 8 bases, in that order; junction bases with no gene match: 14. Germline V gene data show CDR1 as SGHTA and CDR2 as FQGNSA. The CDR3 covers 18 residues. The CDR3 DNA follows: TGTGCCAGCAGCGCACAAACGGGACTAGCGGGGGGCCGGGGTACGCAGTATTTT. It translates to CASSAQTGLAGGRGTQYF.

This clone occurred a few times. The CDR3 nucleotides read TGTGCCAGCAGCCCATGGACAGGGGGCGATTTTAATGAAAAACTGTTTTTT. This codes for CASSPWTGGDFNEKLFF. The genes are TRBV7-9 and TRBJ1-4; 11 positions agree with TRBD1. CDR1 is SEHNR and CDR2 is FQNEAQ in the germline V gene (reference sequence). V trimming: 5 bases; J trimming: 4 bases; junction bases outside the gene matches: 9. The CDR3 loop spans 17 amino acids.

The chain carries TRBV13 and TRBJ1-4, with 7 bases aligning to TRBD1. The CDR3 has 15 residues. Losses at the gene ends were 2 bases for V and 8 bases for J; bases not matched to a gene: 8. CDR1 PRHDT and CDR2 FYEKMQ come from the germline V gene (reference sequence). The CDR3 sequence: CASSLNAGGREKLFF. The CDR3 DNA reads as TGTGCCAGCAGCTTAAACGCAGGGGGAAGGGAAAAACTGTTTTTT.

V gene TRBV7-8 combines with J gene TRBJ1-1; D gene uncertain. The CDR3 sequence is 13 residues long. Germline V lookup: CDR1 SGHVS, CDR2 FQNEAQ. Trimming took off 5 bases at V and 4 bases at J, with 11 bases between the two ends. The CDR3 coding sequence is TGTGCCAGCAGCCCTCAGGTAGGCACTGAAGCTTTCTTT. Protein product: CASSPQVGTEAFF.

V gene TRBV7-2 combines with J gene TRBJ2-5; 9 nucleotides match TRBD2. With 3 bases clipped from V and 3 bases from J, the junction kept 2 bases outside the gene matches. Per germline, CDR1 SGHTA and CDR2 FQGNSA. This CDR3 spans 14 amino acids. The CDR3 spells CASSFQRGEETQYF. In nucleotides, the CDR3 is TGTGCCAGCAGCTTCCAGCGGGGGGAAGAGACCCAGTACTTC.

J is TRBJ2-3 and V is TRBV10-3; D is perhaps TRBD1 (6 bases). Between the trimmed V and J ends, which lost 3 bases and 4 bases, there was a span of 17 bases. The CDR3 extends over 16 amino acids. The germline V gene has CDR1 ENHRY and CDR2 SYGVKD. This CDR3 is CAISENQGMGADTQYF. The DNA of the CDR3 is TGTGCCATCAGTGAAAATCAGGGGATGGGCGCAGATACGCAGTATTTT.

The V and J genes are TRBV5-1 and TRBJ1-1; tentatively, D is TRBD1 (5 bases). The CDR3 is made up of 15 amino acids. Trimming took off 2 bases at V and 4 bases at J, with 15 bases between the two ends. Looked up from germline, CDR1 is SGHRS and CDR2 is YFSETQ. The CDR3 region has the DNA TGCGCCAGCAGCTTAGCCCAGGGTAGTGGCACTGAAGCTTTCTTT. Residues: CASSLAQGSGTEAFF.

V and J are TRBV5-4 and TRBJ2-7; 8 bases agree with TRBD1. The V gene end was trimmed by 4 bases and the J gene end by 4 bases; junction bases not matched to a gene: 13. The germline V gene encodes CDR1 SGHNT and CDR2 YYREEE (reference sequence). CDR3 length: 16 amino acids. For the CDR3, the DNA is TGTGCCAGCAGCCACCGGGGGACAGGCAGGGAGTACGAGCAGTACTTC. The encoded protein is CASSHRGTGREYEQYF.

The rearrangement links TRBV9 to TRBJ2-1, with TRBD2 matching 10 bases. This CDR3 is built from 14 residues. The germline V gene encodes CDR1 SGDLS and CDR2 YYNGEE. The trim removed 0 bases at V and 11 bases at J, leaving 5 bases unmatched. The CDR3 DNA sequence: TGTGCCAGCAGCGTAGGAGGTAGCGGGGGGAAGCAGTTCTTC. This encodes CASSVGGSGGKQFF.

The chain combines TRBV28 with TRBJ1-5, with 8 bases that match TRBD1. Losses at the gene ends were 4 bases for V and 7 bases for J; bases not matched to a gene: 15. The germline V gene encodes CDR1 MDHEN and CDR2 SYDVKM. The CDR3 loop spans 17 amino acids. In DNA form, the CDR3 reads TGTGCCAGCAGTTCACCCCCCGGAACAGGGGGTCGCCAGCCCCAGCATTTT. Translation gives CASSSPPGTGGRQPQHF.

The chain has TRBV7-9 and TRBJ2-5; no definite D call. V lost 4 bases and J lost 5, with 11 bases in between. The CDR3 loop spans 13 amino acids. In germline, CDR1 is SEHNR, CDR2 FQNEAQ (reference sequence). CDR3 amino acids: CASSSTVRETQYF. Here the CDR3 DNA reads TGTGCCAGCAGCTCGACGGTGCGGGAGACCCAGTACTTC.

The V and J genes are TRBV10-3 and TRBJ2-7; 9 bases are shared with TRBD1. There are 15 residues in the CDR3. V shed 4 bases and J 2 bases; nucleotides not matched to a gene: 6. Germline CDR1 is ENHRY and CDR2 is SYGVKD. CDR3 amino acids: CAISGGTGRPYEQYF. The CDR3 DNA reads as TGTGCCATCAGTGGTGGGACAGGGCGCCCCTACGAGCAGTACTTC.

The chain carries TRBV5-1 and TRBJ1-4, with D tentatively TRBD1 (6 bases). V gave up 2 bases and J gave up 5 bases, with 10 bases separating them. Germline CDR1 and CDR2: SGHRS and YFSETQ. The CDR3 is 14 amino acids. The CDR3: CASSFGTGNEKLFF. The CDR3 DNA follows: TGCGCCAGCAGCTTCGGTACAGGGAATGAAAAACTGTTTTTT.

The gene calls are TRBV27 and TRBJ1-1; D is possibly TRBD1 (6 bases). Germline-derived CDR1 and CDR2 are MNHEY and SMNVEV (reference sequence). The CDR3 length is 13 residues. V lost 6 bases, J lost 7 bases, and 15 bases lay in between. CDR3 sequence: CASSTGLAVEAFF. The DNA for the CDR3 is TGTGCCAGCAGCACAGGGCTGGCCGTTGAAGCTTTCTTT.

In this sample, this clone turned up once. The genes are TRBV5-6 and TRBJ2-7, with 9 bases aligning to TRBD1. The CDR3 loop spans 16 amino acids. With V trimmed by 6 bases and J by 0 bases, 10 bases remained unmatched. CDR1 is SGHDT, CDR2 YYEEEE, per germline. The DNA for the CDR3 is TGTGCCAGCACTCTCCTCCTGACAGGGGGCTCCTACGAGCAGTACTTC. It is translated as CASTLLLTGGSYEQYF.

The gene calls are TRBV18 and TRBJ2-3, with TRBD2 as a possible D gene (6 bases). The CDR3 runs to 17 residues. The germline V gene encodes CDR1 KGHSH and CDR2 LQKENI. Trimming left V 5 bases short and J 1 base short, with 19 bases between. The CDR3 DNA reads TGTGCCAGCTCAATCTCCTCTAGCGTGGTTGGCACAGATACGCAGTATTTT. It is translated as CASSISSSVVGTDTQYF.

This clone appeared a single time. CDR3 loop: CASSDYRDTEAFF. The CDR3 DNA reads TGTGCCAGCAGCGATTACAGGGACACTGAAGCTTTCTTT. This rearrangement joins TRBV11-3 to TRBJ1-1; D may be TRBD1 (6 bases). The CDR3 consists of 13 residues. Germline lookup yields CDR1 SGHNT and CDR2 YENEEA. V was pared by 5 bases and J by 3 bases, with 10 bases between.

V is TRBV7-2 and J is TRBJ1-5; 9 bases are shared with TRBD1. Losses at the gene ends were 4 bases for V and 7 bases for J; bases not matched to a gene: 5. CDR1 and CDR2 (germline): SGHTA, FQGNSA. This CDR3 contains 14 residues. The CDR3 loop reads CASSSTGGGQPQHF. For the CDR3, the DNA is TGTGCCAGCAGCTCAACAGGGGGCGGCCAGCCCCAGCATTTT.

This chain uses TRBV7-2 with TRBJ2-1, with 7 positions matching TRBD1. Trimming at V came to 2 bases and at J to 1 base, leaving 2 bases not matched to a gene. Germline CDR1 is SGHTA and CDR2 is FQGNSA. The CDR3 extends over 15 amino acids. The CDR3 nucleotides are TGTGCCAGCAGCTTATCGACAGGGTCCTACAATGAGCAGTTCTTC. The encoded protein is CASSLSTGSYNEQFF.

In its sample, this clone was seen once. V and J are TRBV13 and TRBJ1-2; 11 bases are a match to TRBD1. Germline V gene sequence: CDR1 PRHDT, CDR2 FYEKMQ (reference sequence). After removal of 3 bases from V and 4 bases from J, the junction contained 4 bases not matched to a gene. This CDR3 spans 15 amino acids. This CDR3 reads CASSLSGQGGYGYTF. CDR3 DNA: TGTGCCAGCAGCTTGTCGGGACAGGGGGGCTATGGCTACACCTTC.

The chain links TRBV19 to TRBJ1-2, with D possibly being TRBD1 (5 bases). The germline V gene encodes CDR1 LNHDA and CDR2 SQIVND (reference sequence). The V end was cut by 0 bases, the J end by 2 bases, with 7 bases between. The CDR3 runs to 14 residues. CDR3 sequence (DNA): TGTGCCAGTAGTATAGATCACAGGAACTATGGCTACACCTTC. Translating it yields CASSIDHRNYGYTF.